Described below is a single T cell receptor beta chain sequence and its context. The antigen is unknown. This entry belongs to a study of Ad26.COV2.S vaccination and SARS-CoV-2 variants. Study overall: Recipients of Ad26.COV2.S got it intramuscularly, once or twice 56 days apart. General study points: Placebo recipients and vaccine recipients were similar in non-spike TCR breadth. Compared with placebo recipients, vaccine recipients had higher spike-specific TCR breadth.

The method was immunoSEQ multiplex PCR; TCRdb's version includes in-frame clones alone and lacks a portion of them. The table has 360,000 or so clones, 75% to 90% seen once. The V and J ends lost 1 base and 7 bases, in that order; junction bases with no gene match: 9. This CDR3 spans 17 amino acids. In germline, CDR1 is SGHDT, CDR2 YYEEEE. This sample's treatment: some 20 received Ad26.COV2.S at low or high dose, single or two shots; several received placebo; per-sample allocation not given. At day 63 after the first vaccine or placebo injection, samples were drawn. The receptor's source is a person between 18 and 60 years old who received the Ad26.COV2.S COVID-19 vaccine or a placebo. This chain joins TRBV5-6 and TRBJ1-6, with 9 bases that match TRBD1. The sequencing here drew on peripheral blood, taken in a trial of Ad26.COV2.S vaccine versus placebo. The CDR3 protein is CASSLLPTGGMNSPLHF. In DNA form, the CDR3 reads TGTGCCAGCAGCTTGCTTCCGACAGGGGGGATGAATTCACCCCTCCACTTT.